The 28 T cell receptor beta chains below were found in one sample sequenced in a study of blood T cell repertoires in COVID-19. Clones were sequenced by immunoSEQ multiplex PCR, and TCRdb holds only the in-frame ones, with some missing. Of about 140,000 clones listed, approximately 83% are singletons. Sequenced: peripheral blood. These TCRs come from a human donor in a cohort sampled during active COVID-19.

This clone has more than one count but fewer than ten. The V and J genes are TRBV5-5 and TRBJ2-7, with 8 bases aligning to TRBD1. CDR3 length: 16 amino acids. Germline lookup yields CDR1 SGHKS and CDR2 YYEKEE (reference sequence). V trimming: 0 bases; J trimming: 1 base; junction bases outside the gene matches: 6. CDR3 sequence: CASSLALHRGSYEQYF. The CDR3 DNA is TGTGCCAGCAGCTTGGCGTTACACAGGGGGTCCTACGAGCAGTACTTC.

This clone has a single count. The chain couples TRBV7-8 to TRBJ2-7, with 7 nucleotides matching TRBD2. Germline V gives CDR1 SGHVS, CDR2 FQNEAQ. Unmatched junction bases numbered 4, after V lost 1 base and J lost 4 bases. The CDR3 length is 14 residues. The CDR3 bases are TGTGCCAGCAGCTTAGGGGACTATGCTTACGAGCAGTACTTC. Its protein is CASSLGDYAYEQYF.

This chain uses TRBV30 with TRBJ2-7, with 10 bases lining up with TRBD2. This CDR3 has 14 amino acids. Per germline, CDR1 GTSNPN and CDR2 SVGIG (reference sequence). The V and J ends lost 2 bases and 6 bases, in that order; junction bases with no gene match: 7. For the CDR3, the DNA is TGTGCCTGGAGTTGTGCTAGCGGGAGCTCCGAGCAGTACTTC. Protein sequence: CAWSCASGSSEQYF.

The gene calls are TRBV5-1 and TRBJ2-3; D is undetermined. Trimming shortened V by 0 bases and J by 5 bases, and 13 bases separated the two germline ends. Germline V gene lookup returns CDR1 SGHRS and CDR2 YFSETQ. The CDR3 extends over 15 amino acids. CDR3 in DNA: TGCGCCAGCAGCTTGGAGAGTTCGCTAGGAGATACGCAGTATTTT. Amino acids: CASSLESSLGDTQYF.

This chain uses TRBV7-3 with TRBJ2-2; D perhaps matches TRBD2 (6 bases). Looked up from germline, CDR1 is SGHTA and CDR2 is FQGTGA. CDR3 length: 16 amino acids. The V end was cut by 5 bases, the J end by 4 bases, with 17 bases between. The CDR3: CASSDRGWGGTGELFF. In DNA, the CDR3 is TGTGCCAGCAGCGACCGAGGATGGGGAGGCACCGGGGAGCTGTTTTTT.

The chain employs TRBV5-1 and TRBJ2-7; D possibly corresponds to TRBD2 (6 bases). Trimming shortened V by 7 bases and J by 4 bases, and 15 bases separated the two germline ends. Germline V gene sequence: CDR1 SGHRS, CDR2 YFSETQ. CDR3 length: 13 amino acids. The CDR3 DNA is TGCGCCAGCTCCGGGGGTGTGGGATACGAGCAGTACTTC. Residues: CASSGGVGYEQYF.

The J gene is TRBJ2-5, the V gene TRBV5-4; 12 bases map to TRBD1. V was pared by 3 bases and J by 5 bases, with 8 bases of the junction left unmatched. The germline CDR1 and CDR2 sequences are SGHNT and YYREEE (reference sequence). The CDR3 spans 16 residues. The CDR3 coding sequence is TGTGCCAGCAGCTATAAGGGACAGGGGGCGCAGGAGACCCAGTACTTC. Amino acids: CASSYKGQGAQETQYF.

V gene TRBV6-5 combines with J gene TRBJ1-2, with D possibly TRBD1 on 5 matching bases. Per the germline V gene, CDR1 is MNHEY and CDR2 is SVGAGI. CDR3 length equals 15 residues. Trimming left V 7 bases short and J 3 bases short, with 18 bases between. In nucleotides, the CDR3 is TGTGCCAGCACTCTAACGGAGGGGTCAGACTATGGCTACACCTTC. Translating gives CASTLTEGSDYGYTF.

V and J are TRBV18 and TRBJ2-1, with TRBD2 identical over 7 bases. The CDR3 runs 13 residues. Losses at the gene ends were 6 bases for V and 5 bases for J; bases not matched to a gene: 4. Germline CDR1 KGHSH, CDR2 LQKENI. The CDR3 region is CASSPLADNEQFF. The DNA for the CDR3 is TGTGCCAGCTCCCCCCTAGCGGACAATGAGCAGTTCTTC.

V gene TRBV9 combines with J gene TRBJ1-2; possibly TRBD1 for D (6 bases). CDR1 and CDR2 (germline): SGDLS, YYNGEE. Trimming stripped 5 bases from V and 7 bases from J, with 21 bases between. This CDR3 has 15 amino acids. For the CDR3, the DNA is TGTGCCAGCAGTCCGCCGGGACCAGGGGTTAGTGGCTACACCTTC. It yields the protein CASSPPGPGVSGYTF.

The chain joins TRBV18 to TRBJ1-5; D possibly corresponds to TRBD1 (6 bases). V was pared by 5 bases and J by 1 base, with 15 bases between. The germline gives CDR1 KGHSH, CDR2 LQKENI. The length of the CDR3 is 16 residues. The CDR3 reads CASSVQGRSSNQPQHF. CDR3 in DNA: TGTGCCAGCTCAGTACAGGGACGGTCGAGCAATCAGCCCCAGCATTTT.

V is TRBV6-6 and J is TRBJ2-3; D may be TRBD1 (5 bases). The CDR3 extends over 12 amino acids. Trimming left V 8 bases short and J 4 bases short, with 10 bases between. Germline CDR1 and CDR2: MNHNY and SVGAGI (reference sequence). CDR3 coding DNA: TGTGCCAGCGGTGGGGCCTCAGATACGCAGTATTTT. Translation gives CASGGASDTQYF.

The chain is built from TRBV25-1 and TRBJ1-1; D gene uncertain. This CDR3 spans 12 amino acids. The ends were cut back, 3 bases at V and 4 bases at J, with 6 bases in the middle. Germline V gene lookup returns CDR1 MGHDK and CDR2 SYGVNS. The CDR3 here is CASSDGVTEAFF. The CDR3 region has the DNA TGTGCCAGCAGTGACGGTGTCACTGAAGCTTTCTTT.

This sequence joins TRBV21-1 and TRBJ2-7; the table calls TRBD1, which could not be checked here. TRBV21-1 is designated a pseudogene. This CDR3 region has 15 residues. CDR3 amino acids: CASLPGARRYYEQYF. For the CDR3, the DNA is TGTGCCAGCCTGCCAGGGGCGCGTCGCTACTACGAGCAGTACTTC.

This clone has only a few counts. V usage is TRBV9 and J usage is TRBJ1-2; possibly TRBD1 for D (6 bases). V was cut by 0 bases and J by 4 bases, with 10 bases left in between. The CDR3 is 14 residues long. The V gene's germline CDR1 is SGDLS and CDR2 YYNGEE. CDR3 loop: CASSVAGDAYGYTF. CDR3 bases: TGTGCCAGCAGCGTAGCAGGGGATGCCTATGGCTACACCTTC.

In nucleotides, the CDR3 is TGTGCCAGCAGCAGCAGCGGGACCCCCTACAATGAGCAGTTCTTC. Its protein is CASSSSGTPYNEQFF. The V call is TRBV7-2, the J call TRBJ2-1; 7 bases map to TRBD2. The CDR3 contains 15 residues. Germline lookup yields CDR1 SGHTA and CDR2 FQGNSA. J gave up 2 bases and V 5 bases, and 6 bases lay outside the gene matches.

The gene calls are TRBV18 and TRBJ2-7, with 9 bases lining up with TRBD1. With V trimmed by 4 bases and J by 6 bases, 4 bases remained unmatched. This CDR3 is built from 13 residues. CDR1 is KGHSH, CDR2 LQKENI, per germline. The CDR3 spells CASSRDRDSEQYF. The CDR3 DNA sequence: TGTGCCAGCTCACGGGACAGGGACAGCGAGCAGTACTTC. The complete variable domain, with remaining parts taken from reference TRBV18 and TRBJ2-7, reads NAGVMQNPRHLVRRRGQEARLRCSPMKGHSHVYWYRQLPEEGLKFMVYLQKENIIDESGMPKERFSAEFPKEGPSILRIQQVVRGDSAAYFCASSRDRDSEQYFGPGTRLTVT.

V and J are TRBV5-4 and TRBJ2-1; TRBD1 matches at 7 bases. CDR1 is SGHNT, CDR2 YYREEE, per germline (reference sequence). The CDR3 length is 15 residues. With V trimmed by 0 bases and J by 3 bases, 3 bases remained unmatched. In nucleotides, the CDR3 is TGTGCCAGCAGCTTGGCGGGACAGTACTACAATGAGCAGTTCTTC. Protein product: CASSLAGQYYNEQFF.

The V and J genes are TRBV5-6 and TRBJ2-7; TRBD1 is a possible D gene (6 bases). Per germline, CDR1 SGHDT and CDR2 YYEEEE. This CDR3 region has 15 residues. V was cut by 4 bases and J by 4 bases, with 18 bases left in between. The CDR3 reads CASSPEVGQTYEQYF. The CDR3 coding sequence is TGTGCCAGCAGCCCCGAGGTTGGACAGACTTACGAGCAGTACTTC.

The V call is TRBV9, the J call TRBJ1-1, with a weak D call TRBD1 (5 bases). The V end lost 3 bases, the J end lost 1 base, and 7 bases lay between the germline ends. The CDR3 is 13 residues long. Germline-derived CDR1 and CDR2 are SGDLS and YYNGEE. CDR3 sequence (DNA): TGTGCCAGCAGCGCCGGACAGAACACTGAAGCTTTCTTT. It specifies CASSAGQNTEAFF.

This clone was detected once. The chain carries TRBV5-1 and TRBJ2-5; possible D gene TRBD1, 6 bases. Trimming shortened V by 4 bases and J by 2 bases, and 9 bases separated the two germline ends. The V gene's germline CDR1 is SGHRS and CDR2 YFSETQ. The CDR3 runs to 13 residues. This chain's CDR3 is CASSTGLQETQYF. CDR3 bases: TGCGCCAGCAGCACAGGGTTACAAGAGACCCAGTACTTC.

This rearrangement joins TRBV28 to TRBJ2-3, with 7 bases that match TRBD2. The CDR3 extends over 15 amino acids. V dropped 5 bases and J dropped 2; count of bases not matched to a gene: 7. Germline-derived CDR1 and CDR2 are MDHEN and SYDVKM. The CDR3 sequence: CASSGLAAPTDTQYF. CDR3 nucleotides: TGTGCCAGCAGTGGTCTAGCGGCCCCCACAGATACGCAGTATTTT.

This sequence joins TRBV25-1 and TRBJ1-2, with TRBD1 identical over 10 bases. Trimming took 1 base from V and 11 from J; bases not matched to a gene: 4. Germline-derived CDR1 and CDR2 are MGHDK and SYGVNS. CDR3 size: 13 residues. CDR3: CASSELDRGAYTF. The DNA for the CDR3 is TGTGCCAGCAGTGAATTGGACAGGGGGGCATACACCTTC.

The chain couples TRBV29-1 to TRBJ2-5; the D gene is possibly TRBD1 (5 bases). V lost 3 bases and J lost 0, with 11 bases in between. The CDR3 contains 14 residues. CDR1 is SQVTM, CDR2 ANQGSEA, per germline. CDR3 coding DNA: TGCAGCGTTGATAGTAGGACATACCAAGAGACCCAGTACTTC. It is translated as CSVDSRTYQETQYF.

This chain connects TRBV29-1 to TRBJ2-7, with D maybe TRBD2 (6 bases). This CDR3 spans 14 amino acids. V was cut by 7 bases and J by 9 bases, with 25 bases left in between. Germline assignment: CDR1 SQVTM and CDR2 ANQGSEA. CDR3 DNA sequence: TGCAGCGCCTCACACGGGACTCAGAGTCGGGGGCAGTACTTC. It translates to CSASHGTQSRGQYF.

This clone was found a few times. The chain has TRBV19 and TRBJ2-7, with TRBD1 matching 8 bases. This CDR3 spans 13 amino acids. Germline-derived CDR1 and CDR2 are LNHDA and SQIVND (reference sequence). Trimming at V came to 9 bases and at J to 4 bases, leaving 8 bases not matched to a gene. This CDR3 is CASSQDRAYEQYF. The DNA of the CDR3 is TGTGCCAGCAGTCAGGACAGGGCGTACGAGCAGTACTTC.

The DNA of the CDR3 is TGTGCCAGCAGCGGTGGGACTAGTAACGAGCAGTACTTC. It codes for CASSGGTSNEQYF. The chain combines TRBV7-9 with TRBJ2-7, with 8 bases that match TRBD2. The germline V gene encodes CDR1 SEHNR and CDR2 FQNEAQ (reference sequence). The CDR3 has 13 residues. V lost 5 bases, J lost 5 bases, and 5 bases stayed unmatched.

The CDR3 nucleotides read TGTGCCAGCAGCTTGGGTGTCGGTTCCCATCAGCCCCAGCATTTT. Protein sequence: CASSLGVGSHQPQHF. The chain employs TRBV5-6 and TRBJ1-5; D gene unclear. The CDR3 has 15 residues. Germline CDR1 SGHDT, CDR2 YYEEEE. Trimming removed 0 bases from V and 5 bases from J, with 12 bases in between. Full variable domain (outside the CDR3, taken from reference TRBV5-6 and TRBJ1-5): DAGVTQSPTHLIKTRGQQVTLRCSPKSGHDTVSWYQQALGQGPQFIFQYYEEEERQRGNFPDRFSGHQFPNYSSELNVNALLLGDSALYLCASSLGVGSHQPQHFGDGTRLSIL.